The sequence of this T cell receptor (beta chain) was determined in a study of cytomegalovirus exposure and HLA in healthy donors. Study-level results: Available immune exposure information covered CMV serostatus only. Follow-up analysis seemed to connect common viral pathogens with several of the most significant clusters identified. The study labeled fewer than 200 TCR beta chains cytomegalovirus-associated.

To note about this clone: Its antigen is unidentified. Sequence at one end of the junction differs from germline and may be a read error. Other DNA sequences of this sample code for an identical CDR3.

This CDR3 spans 17 amino acids. Germline lookup yields CDR1 SGHRS and CDR2 YFSETQ. The PCR contained 60 Vbeta and 13 Jbeta primers. Repertoires were generated with immunoSEQ multiplex PCR, while TCRdb's copy carries only in-frame clones and drops some. The table has roughly 200,000 clones, roughly 70% seen once. The specimen was PBMCs. The receptor was derived from a male donor in good health and CMV-seronegative. V gene TRBV5-1 combines with J gene TRBJ2-3; TRBD2 aligns across 12 bases. This CDR3 reads CASSPRASGRGTDTQYF. The CDR3 DNA sequence: TGCGCCAGCAGCCCGAGGGCTAGCGGGAGGGGGACAGATACACAGTATTTT.